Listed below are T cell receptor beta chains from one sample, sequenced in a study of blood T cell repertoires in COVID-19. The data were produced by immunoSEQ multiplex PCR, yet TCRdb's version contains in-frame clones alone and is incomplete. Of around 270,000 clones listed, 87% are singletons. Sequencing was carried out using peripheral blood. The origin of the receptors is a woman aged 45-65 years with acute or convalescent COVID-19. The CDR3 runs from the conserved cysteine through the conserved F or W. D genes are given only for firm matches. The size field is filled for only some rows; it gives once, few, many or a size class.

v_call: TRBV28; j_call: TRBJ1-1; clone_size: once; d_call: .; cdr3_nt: TGTGCCAGCAGTTTAGTAATGGGCAACTTGAACACTGAAGCTTTCTTT; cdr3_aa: CASSLVMGNLNTEAFF
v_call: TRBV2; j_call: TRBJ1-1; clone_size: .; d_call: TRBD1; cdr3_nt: TGTGCCAGCAGTGAAGAGGGGGCGAACACTGAAGCTTTCTTT; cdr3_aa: CASSEEGANTEAFF
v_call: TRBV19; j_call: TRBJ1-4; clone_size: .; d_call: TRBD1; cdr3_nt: TGTGCCAGTAGTACCCCCACCGGGACAGGGGGCGAAAAACTGTTTTTT; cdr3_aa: CASSTPTGTGGEKLFF
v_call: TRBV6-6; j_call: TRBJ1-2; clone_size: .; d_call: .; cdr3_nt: TGTGCCAGCAGTTACTCTGGGGGGGCGAACTATGGCTACACCTTC; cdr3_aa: CASSYSGGANYGYTF
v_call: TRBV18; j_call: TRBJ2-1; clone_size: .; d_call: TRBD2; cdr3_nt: TGTGCCAGCTCACATACTAGCGGGAGCGGCAATGAGCAGTTCTTC; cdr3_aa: CASSHTSGSGNEQFF
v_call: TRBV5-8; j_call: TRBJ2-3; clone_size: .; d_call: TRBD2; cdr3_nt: TGTGCCAGCAACTGGGGACTAGCGGGAGGGCTCCGGGGCACAGATACGCAGTATTTT; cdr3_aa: CASNWGLAGGLRGTDTQYF
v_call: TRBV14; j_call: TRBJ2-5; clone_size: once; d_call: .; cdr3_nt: TGTGCCAGCAGCGACAACGTTGTGGAGACCCAGTACTTC; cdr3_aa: CASSDNVVETQYF
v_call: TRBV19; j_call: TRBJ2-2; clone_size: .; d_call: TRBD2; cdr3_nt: TGTGCCAGTAGTCCTCGACTAGCGGACTACACCGGGGAGCTGTTTTTT; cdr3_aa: CASSPRLADYTGELFF
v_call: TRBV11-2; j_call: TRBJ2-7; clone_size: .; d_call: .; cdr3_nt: TGTGCCAGCAGCTTGGTTGGTGAGAACTACGAGCAGTACTTC; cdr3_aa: CASSLVGENYEQYF
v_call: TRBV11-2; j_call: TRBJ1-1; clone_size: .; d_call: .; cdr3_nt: TGTGCCAGCAGCTCCCCCTCCGGGTGGAACACTGAAGCTTTCTTT; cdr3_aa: CASSSPSGWNTEAFF
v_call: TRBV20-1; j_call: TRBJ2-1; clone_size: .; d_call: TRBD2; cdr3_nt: TGCAGTGCTAGTACTAGCGGTAACAATGAGCAGTTCTTC; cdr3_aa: CSASTSGNNEQFF
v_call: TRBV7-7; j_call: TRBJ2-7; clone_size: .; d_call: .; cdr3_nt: TGTGCTAGCAGCTTAGGTCCGGGGTACTACGAGCAGTACTTC; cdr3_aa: CASSLGPGYYEQYF
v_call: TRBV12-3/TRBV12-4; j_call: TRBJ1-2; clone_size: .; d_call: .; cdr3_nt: TGTGCCAGCAGTTTTTCCCCGCAGCGAGGCTACACCTTC; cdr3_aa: CASSFSPQRGYTF
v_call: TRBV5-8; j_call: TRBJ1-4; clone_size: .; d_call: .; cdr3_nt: TGTGCCAGCAGCTTGGGGGGCATAGAAAAACTGTTTTTT; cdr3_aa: CASSLGGIEKLFF
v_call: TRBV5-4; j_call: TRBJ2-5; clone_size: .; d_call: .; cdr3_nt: TGTGCCAGCAGCTTTGGGGCTAGTAATCAGAAAGAGACCCAGTACTTC; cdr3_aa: CASSFGASNQKETQYF
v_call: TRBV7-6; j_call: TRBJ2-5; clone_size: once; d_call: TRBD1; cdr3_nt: TGTGCCAGCAGCTTAGAAGACCGACAGGGAGACCAGTACTTC; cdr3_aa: CASSLEDRQGDQYF
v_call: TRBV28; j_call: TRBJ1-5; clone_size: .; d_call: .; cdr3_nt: TGTGCCAGCAGTTTATGGTCGAATCAGCCCCAGCATTTT; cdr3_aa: CASSLWSNQPQHF
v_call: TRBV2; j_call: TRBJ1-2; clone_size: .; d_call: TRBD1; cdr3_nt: TGTGCCAGCAGTGGGACAGGGGGCGGCTATGGCTACACCTTC; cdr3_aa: CASSGTGGGYGYTF
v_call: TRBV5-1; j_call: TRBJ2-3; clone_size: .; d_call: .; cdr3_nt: TGCGCCAGCAGCTCGGAGGGTACAGATACGCAGTATTTT; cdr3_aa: CASSSEGTDTQYF
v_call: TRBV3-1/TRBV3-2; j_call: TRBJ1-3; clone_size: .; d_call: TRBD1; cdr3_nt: TGTGCCAGCAGCTACCGGGACAGACTTTTCTCTGGAAACACCATATATTTT; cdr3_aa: CASSYRDRLFSGNTIYF
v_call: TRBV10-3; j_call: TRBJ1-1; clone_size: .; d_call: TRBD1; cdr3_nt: TGTGCCATCAGTGAGGAAGGGGGCGATACTGAAGCTTTCTTT; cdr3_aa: CAISEEGGDTEAFF
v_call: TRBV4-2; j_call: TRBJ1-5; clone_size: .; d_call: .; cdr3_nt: TGTGCCAGCAGCCCGCGACAGAGCCAGCCCCAGCATTTT; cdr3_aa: CASSPRQSQPQHF
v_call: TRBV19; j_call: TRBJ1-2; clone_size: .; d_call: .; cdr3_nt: TGTGCCAGTGGGGGGGAAATCGGCTATGGCTACACCTTC; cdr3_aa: CASGGEIGYGYTF
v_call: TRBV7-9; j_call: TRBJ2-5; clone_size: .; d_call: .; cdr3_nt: TGTGCCAGCAGCCAAGCAAGACAGCAAGAGACCCAGTACTTC; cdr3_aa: CASSQARQQETQYF
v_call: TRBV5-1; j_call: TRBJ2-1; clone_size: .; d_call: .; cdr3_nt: TGCGCCAGCAGCTTGGATACCGGCTACAATGAGCAGTTCTTC; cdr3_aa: CASSLDTGYNEQFF